Each of the 10 T cell receptor beta chains below was sequenced from the same sample in a study of blood T cell repertoires in COVID-19. This table comes from immunoSEQ multiplex PCR, and its TCRdb copy is limited to in-frame clones, with some not included. The sample has roughly 130,000 clones, 80% to 90% seen once; the top ten hold 10% to 13%. The sequencing sample was made of peripheral blood. The receptors were sampled from a man in his sixties with active or convalescent COVID-19.

As to this clone: At one end the junction does not follow the germline gene, possibly because of a read error. The chain has TRBV7-9 and TRBJ1-1, with a possible D match to TRBD1 (6 bases). CDR3 length: 15 residues. CDR1 is SEHNR and CDR2 is FQNEAQ in the germline V gene (reference sequence). The DNA for the CDR3 is TGTGCCAGCAGCATAGCGGGGACACCGAACACTGAAGCTTTCTTT. It codes for CASSIAGTPNTEAFF.

CDR3 amino acids: CASRRDGSSGNTIYF. The CDR3 region has the DNA TGTGCCAGCAGGCGGGACGGGAGCTCTGGAAACACCATATATTTT. The chain couples TRBV6-5 to TRBJ1-3; D may be TRBD1 (5 bases). V shed 6 bases and J shed 0 bases, with 12 bases lying between them. In germline, CDR1 is MNHEY, CDR2 SVGAGI. The CDR3 is 15 amino acids.

The chain links TRBV19 to TRBJ1-4; 9 positions agree with TRBD1. CDR1 LNHDA and CDR2 SQIVND come from the germline V gene (reference sequence). V dropped 2 bases and J dropped 8; count of bases not matched to a gene: 9. This CDR3 region has 16 residues. The CDR3 nucleotides are TGTGCCAGTAGTATAAGAGGACAGGGGCTCAGAGAAAAACTGTTTTTT. Amino acids: CASSIRGQGLREKLFF.

The sample holds one count of this clone. The chain joins TRBV11-3 to TRBJ2-1, with 8 bases fitting TRBD2. V trimming: 2 bases; J trimming: 0 bases; junction bases outside the gene matches: 3. The length of the CDR3 is 16 residues. Per the germline V gene, CDR1 is SGHNT and CDR2 is YENEEA. For the CDR3, the DNA is TGTGCCAGCAGCTTACGAAGCGGGAGCTCCTACAATGAGCAGTTCTTC. It is translated as CASSLRSGSSYNEQFF.

The chain employs TRBV28 and TRBJ2-5, with no clear D. CDR1 MDHEN and CDR2 SYDVKM come from the germline V gene. The V end was cut by 5 bases, the J end by 2 bases, with 9 bases between. The CDR3 has 13 residues. The CDR3 region is CASSPFEQETQYF. In DNA form, the CDR3 reads TGTGCCAGCAGTCCCTTTGAGCAAGAGACCCAGTACTTC.

This clone was counted a few times. The V and J genes are TRBV30 and TRBJ2-1, with no clear D. V shed 0 bases and J shed 9 bases, with 15 bases lying between them. CDR1 and CDR2 from the germline V gene are GTSNPN and SVGIG (reference sequence). The CDR3 is 14 amino acids. CDR3 bases: TGTGCCTGGAGTGTAGCCCCTGCCAGGATTGAGCAGTTCTTC. It encodes CAWSVAPARIEQFF.

The chain joins TRBV6-5 to TRBJ1-5; 10 bases are shared with TRBD1. CDR3 length: 14 residues. J gave up 5 bases and V 6 bases, and 4 bases lay outside the gene matches. CDR1 and CDR2 from the germline V gene are MNHEY and SVGAGI. The CDR3 DNA reads TGTGCCAGCAGGCGGGACAGGGGAGATCAGCCCCAGCATTTT. Its protein product is CASRRDRGDQPQHF.

The V gene is TRBV11-2, the J gene TRBJ2-1; 7 bases are a match to TRBD2. The CDR3 sequence is 15 residues long. Trimming cost V 4 bases and J 2 bases; bases outside gene matches: 5. Germline V gene lookup returns CDR1 SGHAT and CDR2 FQNNGV. CDR3 DNA sequence: TGTGCCAGCAGCTCCTTAGCGGGTACCTACAATGAGCAGTTCTTC. This sequence encodes CASSSLAGTYNEQFF.

This chain links TRBV3-1 (or the pseudogene TRBV3-2) with TRBJ2-3; TRBD2 aligns across 10 bases. This CDR3 has 16 residues. Losses at the gene ends were 1 base for V and 1 base for J; bases not matched to a gene: 2. Germline-derived CDR1 and CDR2 are LGHDT and YNNKEL (reference sequence). The CDR3 protein is CASSQAGLAGTDTQYF. The CDR3 nucleotides are TGTGCCAGCAGCCAAGCAGGACTAGCGGGCACAGATACGCAGTATTTT.

The J gene is TRBJ2-7, the V gene TRBV28; D remains unclear. The V gene's germline CDR1 is MDHEN and CDR2 SYDVKM. CDR3 size: 13 residues. The germline V and J ends were trimmed by 8 bases and 2 bases, with 13 bases remaining between them. The CDR3 sequence is CASLKLVPYEQYF. The CDR3 coding sequence is TGTGCCAGCCTTAAGTTAGTTCCCTACGAGCAGTACTTC.